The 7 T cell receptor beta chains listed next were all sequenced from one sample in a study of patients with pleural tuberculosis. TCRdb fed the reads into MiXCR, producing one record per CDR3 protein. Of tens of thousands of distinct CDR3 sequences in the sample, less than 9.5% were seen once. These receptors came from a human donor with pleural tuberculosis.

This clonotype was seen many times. This CDR3 reads CASMRAALYEQYF. In DNA, the CDR3 is TGTGCCAGCATGAGGGCCGCCCTCTATGAGCAGTACTTC. The V call is TRBV28, the J call TRBJ2-7, with D perhaps matching TRBD2 (5 bases). Germline V gene sequence: CDR1 MDHEN, CDR2 SYDVKM. CDR3 size: 13 residues. V was clipped by 7 bases and J by 7 bases, with 17 bases between them.

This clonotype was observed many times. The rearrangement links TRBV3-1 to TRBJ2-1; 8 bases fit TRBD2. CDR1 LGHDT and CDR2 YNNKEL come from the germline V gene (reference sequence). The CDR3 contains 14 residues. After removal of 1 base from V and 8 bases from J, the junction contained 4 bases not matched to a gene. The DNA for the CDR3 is TGTGCCAGCAGCCAAGCGGGAGGGAACTATGAGCAGTTCTTC. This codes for CASSQAGGNYEQFF.

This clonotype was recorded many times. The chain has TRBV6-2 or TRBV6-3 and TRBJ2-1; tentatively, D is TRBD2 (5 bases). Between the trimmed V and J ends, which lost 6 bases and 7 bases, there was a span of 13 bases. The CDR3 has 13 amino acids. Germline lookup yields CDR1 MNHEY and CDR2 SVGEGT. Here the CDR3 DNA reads TGTGCCAGCAGCCCCGGTTCGGGGAATGAGCAGTTCTTC. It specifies CASSPGSGNEQFF.

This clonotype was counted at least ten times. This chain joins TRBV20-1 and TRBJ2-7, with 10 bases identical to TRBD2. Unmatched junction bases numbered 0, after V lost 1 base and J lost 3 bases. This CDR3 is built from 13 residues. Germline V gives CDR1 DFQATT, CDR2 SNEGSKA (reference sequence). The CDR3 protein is CSARASGSYEQYV. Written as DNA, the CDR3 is TGCAGTGCTAGAGCTAGCGGGAGCTACGAGCAGTACGTC.

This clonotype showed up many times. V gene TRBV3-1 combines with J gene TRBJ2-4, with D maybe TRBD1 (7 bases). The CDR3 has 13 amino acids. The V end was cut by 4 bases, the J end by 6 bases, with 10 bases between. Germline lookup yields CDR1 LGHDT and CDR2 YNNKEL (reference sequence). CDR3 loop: CASSPGGRNIQYF. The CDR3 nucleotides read TGTGCCAGCAGCCCAGGGGGGAGAAACATTCAGTACTTC.

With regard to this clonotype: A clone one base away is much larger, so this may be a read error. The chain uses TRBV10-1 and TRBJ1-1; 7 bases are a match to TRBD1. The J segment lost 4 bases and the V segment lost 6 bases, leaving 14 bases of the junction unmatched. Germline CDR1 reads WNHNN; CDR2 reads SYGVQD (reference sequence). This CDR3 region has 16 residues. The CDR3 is CASSDTPGQLSTEAFF. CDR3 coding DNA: TGCGCCAGCAGCGATACACCGGGACAGCTAAGCACTGAAGCTTTCTTT.

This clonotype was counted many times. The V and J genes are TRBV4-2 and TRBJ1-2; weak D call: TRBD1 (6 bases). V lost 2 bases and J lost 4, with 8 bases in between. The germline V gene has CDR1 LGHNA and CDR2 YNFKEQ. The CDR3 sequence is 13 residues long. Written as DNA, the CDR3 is TGTGCCAGCAGCCAACTACAGGGCTATGGCTACACCTTC. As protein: CASSQLQGYGYTF.